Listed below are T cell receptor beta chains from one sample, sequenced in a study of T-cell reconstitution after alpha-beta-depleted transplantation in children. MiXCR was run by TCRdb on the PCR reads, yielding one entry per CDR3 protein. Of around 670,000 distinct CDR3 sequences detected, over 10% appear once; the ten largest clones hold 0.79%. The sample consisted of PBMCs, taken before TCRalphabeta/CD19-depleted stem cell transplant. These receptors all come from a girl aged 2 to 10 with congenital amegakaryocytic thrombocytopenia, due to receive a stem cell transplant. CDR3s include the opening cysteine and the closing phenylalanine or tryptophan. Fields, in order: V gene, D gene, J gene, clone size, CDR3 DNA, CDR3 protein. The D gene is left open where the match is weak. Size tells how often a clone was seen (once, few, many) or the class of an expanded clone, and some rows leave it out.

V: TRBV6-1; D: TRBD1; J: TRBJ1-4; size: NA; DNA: TGTGCCAGCAGCGACGGACAGGGCGGCGCAACTAATGAAAAACTGTTTTTT; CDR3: CASSDGQGGATNEKLFF
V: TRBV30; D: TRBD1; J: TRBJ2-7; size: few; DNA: TGTGCCTGGAGTGGGACAGGGGGCGACGAGCAGTACTTC; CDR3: CAWSGTGGDEQYF
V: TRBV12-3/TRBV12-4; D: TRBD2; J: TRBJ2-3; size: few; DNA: TGTGCCAGCAGAGACCCGCTAGCGGGAGAAGATACGCAGTATTTT; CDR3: CASRDPLAGEDTQYF
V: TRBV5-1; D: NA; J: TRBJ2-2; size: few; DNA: TGCGCCAGCAGCAACAGGGTAACCGGGGAGCTGTTTTTT; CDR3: CASSNRVTGELFF
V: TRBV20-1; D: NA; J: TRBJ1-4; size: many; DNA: TGCAGTGCTAGAGGGGCCCGGGAAAAACTGTTTTTT; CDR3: CSARGAREKLFF
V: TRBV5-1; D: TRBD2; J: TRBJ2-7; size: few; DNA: TGCGCCAGCAGCCCCGGTTTAGCGGGAGTGGCGTACGAGCAGTACTTC; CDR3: CASSPGLAGVAYEQYF
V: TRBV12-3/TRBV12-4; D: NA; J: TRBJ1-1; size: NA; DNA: TGTGCCAGCAGCCCGGCAGCTTTAAGTATTAACACTGAAGCTTTCTTT; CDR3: CASSPAALSINTEAFF
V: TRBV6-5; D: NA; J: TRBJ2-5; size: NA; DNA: TGTGCCAGCAGTTACTCGGGGGGCAGGGGGCAAGAGACCCAGTACTTC; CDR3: CASSYSGGRGQETQYF
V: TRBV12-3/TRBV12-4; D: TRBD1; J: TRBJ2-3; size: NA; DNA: TGTGCCAGCAGTTTAGCAGGGACAGGAGTTGGCGATACGCAGTATTTT; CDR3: CASSLAGTGVGDTQYF
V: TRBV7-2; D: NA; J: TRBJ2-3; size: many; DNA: TGTGCCAGCAGCATACTAGATACGCAGTATTTT; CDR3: CASSILDTQYF
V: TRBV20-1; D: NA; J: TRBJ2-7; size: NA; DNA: TGCAGTGCTAGTTATCGGGGGTCGGCCTACGAGCAGTACTTC; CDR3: CSASYRGSAYEQYF
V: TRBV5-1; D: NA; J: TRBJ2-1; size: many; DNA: TGCGCCAGCAGCTTGAATGCCGATGAGCAGTTCTTC; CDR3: CASSLNADEQFF
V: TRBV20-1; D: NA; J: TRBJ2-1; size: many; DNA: TGCAGTGCTGCTGCTACACCTCCGAGCTCCTACAATGAGCAGTTCTTC; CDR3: CSAAATPPSSYNEQFF
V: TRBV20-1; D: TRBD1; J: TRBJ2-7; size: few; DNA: TGCAGTGCACACACCCGACAGGGGGCGGGGAACGAGCAGTACTTC; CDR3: CSAHTRQGAGNEQYF
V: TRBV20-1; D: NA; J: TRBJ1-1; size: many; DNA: TGCAGTGCTAGAGATTTTTACGGGGGCCCGGGCACTGAAGCTTTCTTT; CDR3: CSARDFYGGPGTEAFF
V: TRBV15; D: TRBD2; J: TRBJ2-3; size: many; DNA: TGTGCCACCAGCAGAGCTTTGACTAGCGGCGAACTACCCCCAGATACGCAGTATTTT; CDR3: CATSRALTSGELPPDTQYF
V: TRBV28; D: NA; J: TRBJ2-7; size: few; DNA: TGTGCCAGCCATGCACCGGGAGAGACCTACGAGCAGTACTTC; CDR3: CASHAPGETYEQYF
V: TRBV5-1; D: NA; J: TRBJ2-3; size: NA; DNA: TGCGCCAGCAACGACGGGAGCCCGGCAGATACGCAGTATTTT; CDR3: CASNDGSPADTQYF
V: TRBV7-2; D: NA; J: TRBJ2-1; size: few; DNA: TGTGCCAGCAGCGTAGCCCGGGGCTACAATGAGCAGTTCTTC; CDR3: CASSVARGYNEQFF
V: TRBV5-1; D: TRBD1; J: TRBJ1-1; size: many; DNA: TGCGCCAGCAGCTTGTCGACAGGGATGAACACTGAAGCTTTCTTT; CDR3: CASSLSTGMNTEAFF
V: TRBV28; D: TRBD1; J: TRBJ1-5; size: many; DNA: TGTGCCAGCAGTTCAACAGGGGCAAAATCCAATCAGCCCCAGCATTTT; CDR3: CASSSTGAKSNQPQHF
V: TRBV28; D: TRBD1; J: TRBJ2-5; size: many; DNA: TGTGCCAGCAGTCCATGGAAACCGGGACAGGGGCTGTACCAAGAGACCCAGTACTTC; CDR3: CASSPWKPGQGLYQETQYF
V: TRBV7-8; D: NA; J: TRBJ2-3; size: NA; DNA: TGTGCCAGCAGCTTAATCCTAAGGGGAGATACGCAGTATTTT; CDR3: CASSLILRGDTQYF
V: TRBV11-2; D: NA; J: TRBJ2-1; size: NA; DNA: TGTGCCAGCAGGCATAAGGTGTTCAATGAGCAGTTCTTC; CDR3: CASRHKVFNEQFF
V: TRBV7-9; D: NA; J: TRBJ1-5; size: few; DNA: TGTGCCAGCAGCTTATCGGGTCCCCAGCATTTT; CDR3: CASSLSGPQHF
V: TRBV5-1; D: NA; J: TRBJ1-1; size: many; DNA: TGCGCCAGCAGCTTGCAATACAGGGTCGGGGGCACTGAAGCTTTCTTT; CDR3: CASSLQYRVGGTEAFF
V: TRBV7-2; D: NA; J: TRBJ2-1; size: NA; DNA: TGTGCCACCCTCCCCGCGGCTTCAAACAATGAGCAGTTCTTC; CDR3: CATLPAASNNEQFF
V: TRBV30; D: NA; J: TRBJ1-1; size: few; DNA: TGTGTACATAGGAGGACTGAAGCTTTCTTT; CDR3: CVHRRTEAFF
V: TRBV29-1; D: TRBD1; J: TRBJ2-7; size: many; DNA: TGCAGCGTTGAGGGGACAGGGTTCTACGAGCAGTACTTC; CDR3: CSVEGTGFYEQYF
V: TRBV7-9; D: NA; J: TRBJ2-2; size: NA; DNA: TGTGCCAGCAGCTTATTGATCGGGGAGCTGTTTTTT; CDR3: CASSLLIGELFF
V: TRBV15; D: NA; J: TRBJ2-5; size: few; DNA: TGTGCCACCAGCGGCGGACTGGCCCAAGAGACCCAGTACTTC; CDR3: CATSGGLAQETQYF
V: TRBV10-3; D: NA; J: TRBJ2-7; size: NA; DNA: TGTGCCATCAGAGATAGCGGCTGGGAATACGAGCAGTACTTC; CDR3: CAIRDSGWEYEQYF
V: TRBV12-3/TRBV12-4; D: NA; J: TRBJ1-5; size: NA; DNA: TGTGCCAGCAGTTTAGTTGCAGGCGGCAGCAATCAGCCCCAGCATTTT; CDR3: CASSLVAGGSNQPQHF
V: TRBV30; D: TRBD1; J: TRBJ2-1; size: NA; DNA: TGTGCCTCCGGGACAGGGGAATTTGAGCAGTTCTTC; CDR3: CASGTGEFEQFF
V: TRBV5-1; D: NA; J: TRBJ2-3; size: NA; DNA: TGCGCCAGCAGCATTGGGGGACCCGGCACAGATACGCAGTATTTT; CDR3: CASSIGGPGTDTQYF
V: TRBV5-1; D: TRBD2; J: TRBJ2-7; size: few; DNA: TGCGCCAGCAGCACGGGACTAGCGGGGAGACAGTACTACGAGCAGTACTTC; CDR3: CASSTGLAGRQYYEQYF
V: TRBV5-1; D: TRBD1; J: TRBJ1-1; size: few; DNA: TGCGCCAGCAAAATACAGGGGGTTAGCACTGAAGCTTTCTTT; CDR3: CASKIQGVSTEAFF
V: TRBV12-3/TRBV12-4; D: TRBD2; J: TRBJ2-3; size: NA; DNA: TGTGCCAGCAGCTTCCGGGGGGAAACAGATACGCAGTATTTT; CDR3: CASSFRGETDTQYF
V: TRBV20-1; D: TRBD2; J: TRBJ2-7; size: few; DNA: TGCAGTGCCATAGGGACTAGCGGGAGGGAAGCCTACGAGCAGTACTTC; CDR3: CSAIGTSGREAYEQYF
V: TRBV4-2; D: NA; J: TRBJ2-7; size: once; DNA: TGTGCCAGCAGCTTTCACTCCGGCGAGCAGTACTTC; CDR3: CASSFHSGEQYF
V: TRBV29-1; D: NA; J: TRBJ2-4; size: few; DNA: TGCAGCGTTGTGGGGAAACTAGCCAAAAACATTCAGTACTTC; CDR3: CSVVGKLAKNIQYF
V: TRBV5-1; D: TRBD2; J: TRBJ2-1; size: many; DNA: TGCGCCAGCAGCTTGTATGGACTAGCGGGAACCCAAAATGAGCAGTTCTTC; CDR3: CASSLYGLAGTQNEQFF
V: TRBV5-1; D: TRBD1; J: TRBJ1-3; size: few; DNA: TGCGCCAGCAGCCCCGGGACAGTTACTTATGGAAACACCATATATTTT; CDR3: CASSPGTVTYGNTIYF
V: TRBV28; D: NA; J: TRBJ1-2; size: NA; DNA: TGTGCCAGCCGCCTTGGGGGGAACTATGGCTACACCTTC; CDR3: CASRLGGNYGYTF
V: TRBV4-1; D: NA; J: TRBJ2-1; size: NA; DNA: TGCGCCAGCAGCCAAGAGCGTCGAGGGGTCGAGCAGTTCTTC; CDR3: CASSQERRGVEQFF
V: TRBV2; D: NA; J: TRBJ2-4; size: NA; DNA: TGTGCCAGCAGGACCCTAGCCAAAAACATTCAGTACTTC; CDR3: CASRTLAKNIQYF
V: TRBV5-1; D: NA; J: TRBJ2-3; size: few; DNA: TGCGCCAGCAGCTTGGCTTTAGCATCCACAGATACGCAGTATTTT; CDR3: CASSLALASTDTQYF
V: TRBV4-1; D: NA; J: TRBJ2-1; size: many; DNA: TGCGCCAGCAGCCTCGGCTTTAGTGGCAGGGACGTCTACAATGAGCAGTTCTTC; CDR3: CASSLGFSGRDVYNEQFF
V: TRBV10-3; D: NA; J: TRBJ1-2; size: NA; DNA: TGTGCCCGGAGGCTGGAGGGGGGCTACACCTTC; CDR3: CARRLEGGYTF
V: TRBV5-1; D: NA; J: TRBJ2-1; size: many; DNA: TGCGCCAGCAGGCCGGAGCCCTCCTACAATGAGCAGTTCTTC; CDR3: CASRPEPSYNEQFF
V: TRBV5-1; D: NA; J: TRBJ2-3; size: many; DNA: TGCGCCAGCCAACTACGGACAGATACGCAGTATTTT; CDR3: CASQLRTDTQYF
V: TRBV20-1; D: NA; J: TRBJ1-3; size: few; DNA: TGCAGTGCTAGATCTACGATTACAGGGCCGTACACCATATATTTT; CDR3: CSARSTITGPYTIYF
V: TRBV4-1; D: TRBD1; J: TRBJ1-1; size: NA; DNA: TGCGCCAGCAGCCCTCTACAGGGGTCGGAGAAAGCTTTCTTT; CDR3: CASSPLQGSEKAFF